This T cell receptor (beta chain) was recovered during a study of blood T cell repertoires in COVID-19. Study at large: From the United States, Italy and Spain came samples of acute and convalescent COVID-19. Sample material is recorded as cDNA or gDNA derived from T cells, B-cell-depleted T cells, or PBMCs.

Assignments of participants to cohorts depended upon their own reported clinical history. Original analysis: Scientists estimated how many nucleated cells there were by amplifying reference gene primers. Generated by immunoSEQ multiplex PCR, the TCRdb table keeps only in-frame clones and is missing some. V and J calls and clone size are those listed in that table; D and trimming were worked out from the DNA. The sample holds hundreds of thousands of clones, about nine tenths seen once. The ends were cut back, 7 bases at V and 7 bases at J, with 19 bases in the middle. Germline V CDR1 and CDR2: MNHEY, SVGAGI. The CDR3 contains 15 residues.

Sequencing was performed on PBMCs or T cells enriched from blood (not recorded which). The genes are TRBV6-5 and TRBJ2-2, with D perhaps TRBD1 (6 bases). This clonotype originated in a woman in her 30s who had recovered from COVID-19. The CDR3 region has the DNA TGTGCCAGCAACCCCGGGACAAATCGGGGCGGGGAGCTGTTTTTT. Translation: CASNPGTNRGGELFF.